This T cell receptor beta chain stems from a study of T-cell memory formation after mild COVID-19. Study as a whole: The TCR clusters were mostly specific to one donor.

Constant-segment primers served in 5'RACE that generated TCR alpha and TCR beta cDNA libraries bearing sample barcodes and UMIs. From the 5' RACE reads, TCRdb called clonotypes with MiXCR, one entry per CDR3 protein. The repertoire includes about 400,000 distinct CDR3 sequences, 15% to 20% of them detected once, and about a fifth sits in the top ten. From germline, CDR1 is SGHTA and CDR2 FQGNSA. V gave up 1 base and J gave up 4 bases, with 7 bases separating them. The CDR3 totals 13 residues. This clonotype has a handful of counts. This TCR derives from a man between 18 and 35 years old who had mild COVID-19 (a few samples of this study predate the infection). Cell type and time point are not known. The sequenced sample was PBMCs or a T cell subset sorted from them (not recorded which). V usage is TRBV7-2 and J usage is TRBJ2-5; D is unresolved. The CDR3 DNA follows: TGTGCCAGCAGCTTAGTTCCGTCAGAGACCCAGTACTTC. Protein sequence: CASSLVPSETQYF. Full variable domain (missing parts from reference TRBV7-2 and TRBJ2-5): GAGVSQSPSNKVTEKGKDVELRCDPISGHTALYWYRQSLGQGLEFLIYFQGNSAPDKSGLPSDRFSAERTGGSVSTLTIQRTQQEDSAVYLCASSLVPSETQYFGPGTRLLVL.